These 31 T cell receptor beta chains came from one sample sequenced in a study of T cells after yellow fever vaccination. TCRdb independently ran MiXCR on the 5' RACE reads; one entry per CDR3 protein. The data hold 300,000 to 400,000 distinct CDR3 sequences, with approximately 12% observed a single time. The sample here was CD4+ T cells sorted from PBMCs, taken 15 days after the yellow fever booster vaccination. These receptors were taken from a man aged 18 to 30 who received the YFV17D yellow fever vaccine.

The sample holds a few counts of this clonotype. The chain joins TRBV7-8 to TRBJ1-5; TRBD1 might be the D (5 bases). V was clipped by 5 bases and J by 3 bases, with 20 bases between them. The CDR3 runs 17 residues. CDR1 is SGHVS, CDR2 FQNEAQ, per germline. The CDR3: CASSPRGVTADNQPQHF. In nucleotides, the CDR3 is TGTGCCAGCAGCCCTAGAGGGGTGACAGCGGACAATCAGCCCCAGCATTTT.

This clonotype was counted once. An end of the junction does not agree with germline; a read error may underlie this. This chain uses TRBV6-2 or TRBV6-3 with TRBJ2-7; D remains ambiguous. CDR1 is MNHEY and CDR2 is SVGEGT in the germline V gene. This CDR3 has 16 residues. CDR3 sequence (DNA): TGTGCCAGCAGTCCCGGCCAGGCTAGAGGATACTACGAGCAGTGCTTC. Its protein is CASSPGQARGYYEQCF.

There are a few counts of this clonotype. The chain combines TRBV6-5 with TRBJ2-1, with 9 bases that match TRBD2. The ends lost 0 bases at V and 4 bases at J; junction bases unmatched: 4. CDR3 length equals 16 residues. The germline V gene has CDR1 MNHEY and CDR2 SVGAGI. The CDR3 reads CASSYSPSGVYNEQFF. The DNA for the CDR3 is TGTGCCAGCAGTTACTCGCCTAGCGGGGTTTACAATGAGCAGTTCTTC.

The chain employs TRBV7-2 and TRBJ1-1, with 8 bases fitting TRBD1. This CDR3 is 15 amino acids long. Trimming removed 2 bases from V and 1 base from J; junction bases left unmatched: 3. From germline, CDR1 is SGHTA and CDR2 FQGNSA. CDR3 nucleotides: TGTGCCAGCAGCTTATACAGGGGGACGAACACTGAAGCTTTCTTT. Encoded protein: CASSLYRGTNTEAFF.

This clonotype came up a few times. One end of the junction varies from germline; a read error may be responsible. The rearrangement uses TRBV6-1 and TRBJ2-1; TRBD2 matches at 8 bases. Per the germline V gene, CDR1 is MNHNS and CDR2 is SASEGT. The CDR3 runs 13 residues. The CDR3 here is CASSSSGTRLWIF. For the CDR3, the DNA is TGTGCCAGCAGCTCATCTGGGACTAGGCTTTGGATCTTC.

This chain links TRBV10-3 with TRBJ1-6, with 9 bases that match TRBD1. The CDR3 spans 14 residues. CDR1 and CDR2 (germline): ENHRY, SYGVKD. V was clipped by 9 bases and J by 7 bases; unmatched bases: 7. CDR3 DNA sequence: TGTGCCATACGGACAGGGGCAGGAAATTCACCCCTCCACTTT. It codes for CAIRTGAGNSPLHF.

The table lists this clonotype with a few counts. The chain couples TRBV11-2 to TRBJ2-1, with D unresolved. The CDR3 is 12 amino acids. Germline V lookup: CDR1 SGHAT, CDR2 FQNNGV. Trimming pared 0 bases from V and 9 bases from J, leaving 6 bases between. CDR3 region: CASSLDRGEQFF. The CDR3 region has the DNA TGTGCCAGCAGCTTAGATCGCGGTGAGCAGTTCTTC.

The chain links TRBV14 to TRBJ1-4, with D perhaps matching TRBD1 (5 bases). This CDR3 has 14 amino acids. The V end lost 4 bases, the J end lost 7 bases, and 13 bases lay between the germline ends. The germline gives CDR1 SGHDN, CDR2 FVKESK. The CDR3 nucleotides read TGTGCCAGCAGCCCCCCGGGGCCCGCTGAAAAACTGTTTTTT. Its translation: CASSPPGPAEKLFF.

The chain combines TRBV5-1 with TRBJ2-3, with TRBD1 identical over 9 bases. From germline, CDR1 is SGHRS and CDR2 YFSETQ. V was clipped by 4 bases and J by 7 bases; unmatched bases: 10. CDR3 size: 15 residues. The CDR3 here is CASSLEGQGPNTQYF. CDR3 sequence (DNA): TGCGCCAGCAGCCTCGAGGGACAGGGACCTAATACGCAGTATTTT.

This clonotype appeared many times. This chain links TRBV3-1 with TRBJ2-5; 10 nucleotides line up with TRBD2. The CDR3 runs to 16 residues. Per the germline V gene, CDR1 is LGHDT and CDR2 is YNNKEL (reference sequence). V shed 4 bases and J 4 bases; nucleotides not matched to a gene: 9. CDR3 nucleotides: TGTGCCAGCAGCCCCAAGAGCGGGGGGGTAGGAGAGACCCAGTACTTC. This sequence encodes CASSPKSGGVGETQYF.

This clonotype was seen only a few times. V gene TRBV15 combines with J gene TRBJ2-3; 7 nucleotides match TRBD2. The CDR3 covers 16 residues. V shed 1 base, J shed 0 bases, and the junction held 4 bases outside the gene matches. Per germline, CDR1 LNHNV and CDR2 YYDKDF (reference sequence). CDR3 nucleotide sequence: TGTGCCACCAGCAGAGTAGCGGGCCTTAGCACAGATACGCAGTATTTT. It is translated as CATSRVAGLSTDTQYF. Combining the CDR3 with reference TRBV15 and TRBJ2-3 gives the whole variable domain DAMVIQNPRYQVTQFGKPVTLSCSQTLNHNVMYWYQQKSSQAPKLLFHYYDKDFNNEADTPDNFQSRRPNTSFCFLDIRSPGLGDTAMYLCATSRVAGLSTDTQYFGPGTRLTVL.

This clonotype was seen only a few times. The chain combines TRBV10-3 with TRBJ2-3; D gene uncertain. The V end lost 0 bases, the J end lost 1 base, and 5 bases lay between the germline ends. Germline CDR1 ENHRY, CDR2 SYGVKD. The CDR3 totals 14 residues. The CDR3 here is CAISESVGTDTQYF. The CDR3 DNA reads TGTGCCATCAGTGAGTCGGTTGGCACAGATACGCAGTATTTT.

This clonotype was seen more than once but under ten times. V and J are TRBV6-2 or TRBV6-3 and TRBJ2-5; TRBD1 aligns across 10 bases. The V segment lost 1 base and the J segment 2 bases; nucleotides outside the gene matches: 4. Looked up from germline, CDR1 is MNHEY and CDR2 is SVGEGT. The CDR3 is made up of 16 amino acids. The CDR3 DNA reads as TGTGCCAGCAGTTACTGGGACAGGGGCTATCAAGAGACCCAGTACTTC. Residues: CASSYWDRGYQETQYF.

This clonotype appeared a few times. V usage is TRBV7-8 and J usage is TRBJ1-1; the D gene is possibly TRBD1 (5 bases). The germline V gene encodes CDR1 SGHVS and CDR2 FQNEAQ. Trimming left V 5 bases short and J 4 bases short, with 14 bases between. CDR3 length: 14 amino acids. CDR3 sequence (DNA): TGTGCCAGCAGCACAAGCGGGGGTGTCACTGAAGCTTTCTTT. This sequence encodes CASSTSGGVTEAFF.

This clonotype was seen more than once but under ten times. The rearrangement joins TRBV20-1 to TRBJ2-1; D gene unclear. V was pared by 6 bases and J by 9 bases, with 21 bases between. CDR1 is DFQATT and CDR2 is SNEGSKA in the germline V gene (reference sequence). The CDR3 length is 14 residues. The CDR3 region has the DNA TGCAGTGCCCTCGCCCTCAGAGGAGTCGGTGAGCAGTTCTTC. The encoded protein is CSALALRGVGEQFF.

The V gene is TRBV5-1, the J gene TRBJ1-4, with D possibly being TRBD1 (6 bases). CDR1 is SGHRS and CDR2 is YFSETQ in the germline V gene. CDR3 length equals 14 residues. Trimming pared 6 bases from V and 4 bases from J, leaving 13 bases between. The CDR3 loop is CASTLDSYNEKLFF. CDR3 coding DNA: TGCGCCAGCACCCTGGACAGCTATAATGAAAAACTGTTTTTT.

This clonotype turned up a few times. This rearrangement joins TRBV25-1 to TRBJ1-2; tentatively, D is TRBD1 (6 bases). CDR3 size: 14 residues. Germline CDR1 reads MGHDK; CDR2 reads SYGVNS. V lost 3 bases and J 5 bases, leaving 13 bases between the germline ends. This chain's CDR3 is CASSDLGGGYGYTF. The CDR3 DNA is TGTGCCAGCAGTGACCTAGGGGGTGGTTATGGCTACACCTTC.

The chain combines TRBV20-1 with TRBJ1-2, with D possibly being TRBD1 (5 bases). V lost 1 base and J lost 5, with 11 bases in between. This CDR3 is built from 13 residues. In germline, CDR1 is DFQATT, CDR2 SNEGSKA (reference sequence). The CDR3 is CSARVGERYGYTF. CDR3 DNA sequence: TGCAGTGCTAGAGTAGGGGAGAGGTATGGCTACACCTTC.

This clonotype was found a few times. The V call is TRBV5-6, the J call TRBJ2-1; D ambiguous. The germline V gene encodes CDR1 SGHDT and CDR2 YYEEEE. Trimming cost V 2 bases and J 6 bases, with 3 bases left between them. The CDR3 has 11 residues. CDR3 in amino acids: CASSFGNEQFF. CDR3 coding DNA: TGTGCCAGCAGCTTCGGCAATGAGCAGTTCTTC.

This clonotype has ten or more counts. The chain links TRBV29-1 to TRBJ2-7; TRBD1 matches at 8 bases. This CDR3 region has 13 residues. Germline CDR1 reads SQVTM; CDR2 reads ANQGSEA. V trimming: 5 bases; J trimming: 3 bases; junction bases outside the gene matches: 6. The CDR3 region is CSVSVDRVYEQYF. The DNA of the CDR3 is TGCAGCGTTAGCGTGGACAGGGTCTACGAGCAGTACTTC.

This clonotype was counted many times. The chain carries TRBV5-1 and TRBJ1-2; no clear D. CDR1 is SGHRS and CDR2 is YFSETQ in the germline V gene. The CDR3 loop spans 15 amino acids. Between the trimmed V and J ends, which lost 0 bases and 0 bases, there was a span of 9 bases. CDR3 loop: CASSLDGRSNYGYTF. The CDR3, as DNA: TGCGCCAGCAGCTTGGATGGCCGCTCTAACTATGGCTACACCTTC.

This clonotype came up many times. This chain links TRBV4-3 with TRBJ2-2; no reliable D call. The CDR3 covers 12 residues. The germline gives CDR1 LGHNA, CDR2 YSLEER. The V end lost 4 bases, the J end lost 8 bases, and 8 bases lay between the germline ends. CDR3 DNA: TGCGCCAGCAGCCCAACTGCTGGGGAGCTGTTTTTT. This sequence encodes CASSPTAGELFF.

This clonotype was detected a few times. V usage is TRBV6-1 and J usage is TRBJ2-3, with D unclear. This CDR3 region has 13 residues. With 1 base removed from V and 5 bases from J, the gap between germline ends came to 7 bases. CDR1 and CDR2 from the germline V gene are MNHNS and SASEGT. Here the CDR3 DNA reads TGTGCCAGCAGTGAAGGTCATAGAGATACGCAGTATTTT. It translates to CASSEGHRDTQYF.

The V call is TRBV9, the J call TRBJ2-7, with D perhaps TRBD1 (5 bases). V was cut by 4 bases and J by 2 bases, with 13 bases left in between. In germline, CDR1 is SGDLS, CDR2 YYNGEE. This CDR3 comprises 14 residues. CDR3 protein: CASSTATGTYEQYF. Written as DNA, the CDR3 is TGTGCCAGCAGCACCGCAACAGGTACCTACGAGCAGTACTTC.

This clonotype was counted only a few times. The chain carries TRBV7-2 and TRBJ2-3; 9 nucleotides line up with TRBD2. This CDR3 comprises 15 residues. Germline values: CDR1 SGHTA, CDR2 FQGNSA. Trimming at V came to 6 bases and at J to 4 bases, leaving 8 bases not matched to a gene. This CDR3 is CASSPSGAQPDTQYF. Here the CDR3 DNA reads TGTGCCAGCAGTCCTAGCGGGGCCCAGCCAGATACGCAGTATTTT.

The chain combines TRBV18 with TRBJ2-3, with TRBD1 identical over 7 bases. Germline V gene lookup returns CDR1 KGHSH and CDR2 LQKENI. Trimming at V came to 0 bases and at J to 5 bases, leaving 11 bases not matched to a gene. The CDR3 has 17 residues. Written as DNA, the CDR3 is TGTGCCAGCTCACCACCGACGACAGGGATGTTAAGAGATACGCAGTATTTT. It is translated as CASSPPTTGMLRDTQYF.

In this sample, this clonotype turned up many times. The genes are TRBV29-1 and TRBJ2-5; 8 nucleotides align to TRBD1. V lost 8 bases and J lost 4; bases outside the gene matches: 6. Germline V gene data show CDR1 as SQVTM and CDR2 as ANQGSEA. CDR3 length equals 12 residues. As DNA, the CDR3 is TGCAGCACAGGGGGGTTAGGAGAGACCCAGTACTTC. Translated, it gives CSTGGLGETQYF.

This clonotype was picked up many times. This chain uses TRBV7-8 with TRBJ2-1; no clear D. Germline CDR1 is SGHVS and CDR2 is FQNEAQ. The CDR3 has 13 amino acids. Trimming stripped 1 base from V and 10 bases from J, with 11 bases between. CDR3 sequence: CASSLEPQGEQFF. The CDR3 DNA reads as TGTGCCAGCAGCTTAGAACCCCAAGGAGAGCAGTTCTTC.

There are a few counts of this clonotype. The rearrangement links TRBV21-1 to TRBJ2-7; TRBD1, the table's D call, lacks a check against the DNA. TRBV21-1 is labeled a pseudogene. This CDR3 has 12 amino acids. The CDR3 nucleotides are TGTGCCACGGGACAGGCGTCGGACGAGCAGTACGTC. Protein: CATGQASDEQYV.

This clonotype was observed at least ten times. This sequence joins TRBV15 and TRBJ2-7, with D possibly being TRBD1 (6 bases). There are 13 residues in the CDR3. The germline V and J ends were trimmed by 9 bases and 3 bases, with 15 bases remaining between them. Germline V lookup: CDR1 LNHNV, CDR2 YYDKDF (reference sequence). CDR3 residues: CATGVDRYYEQYV. The CDR3 DNA reads TGTGCCACAGGGGTGGACAGATACTACGAGCAGTACGTC.

This chain connects TRBV3-1 to TRBJ1-2, with D possibly TRBD1 on 5 matching bases. V shed 3 bases and J shed 4 bases, with 21 bases lying between them. The germline V gene encodes CDR1 LGHDT and CDR2 YNNKEL (reference sequence). The CDR3 extends over 17 amino acids. CDR3 nucleotides: TGTGCCAGCAGCCAGCTTGCATTAGCAGGGTCGGTCTATGGCTACACCTTC. Amino acids: CASSQLALAGSVYGYTF.